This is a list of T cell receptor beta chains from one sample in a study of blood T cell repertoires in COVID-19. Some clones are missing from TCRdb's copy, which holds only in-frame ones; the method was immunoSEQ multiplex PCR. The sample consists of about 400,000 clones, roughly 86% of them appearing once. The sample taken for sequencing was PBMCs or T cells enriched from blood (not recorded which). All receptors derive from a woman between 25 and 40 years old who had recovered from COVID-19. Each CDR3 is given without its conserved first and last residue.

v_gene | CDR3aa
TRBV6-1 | ASSEEAGTVKDTQY
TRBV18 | ASSLEREVF
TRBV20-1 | SARSGLGEY
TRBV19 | ASSIRSGSLDGYT
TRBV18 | ASSPIGSGGVNSPLH
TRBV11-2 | ASSLELAGGPGEQY
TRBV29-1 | SVESGRASNEQF
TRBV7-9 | ASRGGREPSYEQY
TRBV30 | ASQGSLEQF
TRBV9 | ASSVAGGSYNEQF
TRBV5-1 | ASSPSEASGTYEQY
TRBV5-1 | ASSSGTGGPSGNTIY
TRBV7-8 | ASSFVGAIEQF
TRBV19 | ATETSGRTGNEQF
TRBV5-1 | ASSPGGRAEAF
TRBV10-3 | AIAKTGGSGELF